This is a list of T cell receptor beta chains from one sample in a study of preoperative IRX-2 immunotherapy in early breast cancer. TCRdb's copy holds only in-frame clones and misses some; the assay was immunoSEQ multiplex PCR. Here the sample spans roughly 57,000 clones, approximately 94% being singletons. Sample collection was performed from a patient treated with IRX-2 immunotherapy. These receptors all come from a human donor with breast cancer. The conserved cysteine and the conserved F or W are not part of the CDR3 here.

CDR3 | V
ASSLGTSGSKETQY | TRBV5-1
TSSHPPAGAQETQY | TRBV1
ASSPDSYNSPLH | TRBV25-1
ASRLDRGGYT | TRBV4-3
ASSSPQF | TRBV7-9
ASSLEGQPHTGELF | TRBV5-1
ASSHEITDTQY | TRBV5-6
ASSHLSRGDYNEQF | TRBV4-2
ASSVGRVGHGYT | TRBV9
ASSQQGAGETQY | TRBV4-1
ASSATGPNTEAF | TRBV28
ASSSSEDQPQH | TRBV6-5
ASSQFRGHATNEKLF | TRBV28
ASSQVLAGGQETQY | TRBV4-1
ASFGGAEETQY | TRBV6-5